The present entry profiles one T cell receptor beta chain with its context. Its specificity is unknown. This entry is derived from a study of regulatory T cells in long-lasting Graves disease. Whole-study context: The study enrolled newly diagnosed Graves' patients on antithyroid drugs under 3 months.

Study results and caveats: There were preferences for TRBV28, TRBJ1-2 and TRBJ2-5 in persistent disease.

Specified time point: newly diagnosed GD, antithyroid drugs for less than 3 months. The TCR library was prepared using RNA isolated from PBMCs. V lost 8 bases, J lost 3 bases, and 16 bases lay in between. This CDR3 has 13 amino acids. Germline V lookup: CDR1 GTSNPN, CDR2 SVGIG (reference sequence). Relying on iRepertoire HTBI primers and Arm-PCR of CDR3 regions, the team built TCR beta libraries. TCRdb reprocessed the multiplex PCR reads via MiXCR and lists one record per CDR3 protein. The table lists a few hundred thousand distinct CDR3 sequences, less than 20% of them singletons. The same specimen was also included in a second study, on T cells in Graves' hyperthyroidism and ophthalmopathy.

This specimen was peripheral blood mononuclear cells (PBMCs), taken at new diagnosis, from a patient treated with antithyroid drugs. The chain combines TRBV30 with TRBJ2-5; the D gene is possibly TRBD1 (6 bases). The sequence derives from a woman aged 18-29 years with Graves disease. As DNA, the CDR3 is TGTGCCGGGGACCGGGACAAAGAAGAGACCCAGTACTTC. This gives the protein CAGDRDKEETQYF.